A single sample gave rise to the 5 T cell receptor beta chains below, sequenced in a study of glioma-infiltrating T cells. Amplification of TCR alpha and beta CDR3 regions from RNA used iRepertoire nested multiplex PCR. TCRdb processed the multiplex PCR reads anew with MiXCR; each CDR3 protein has one entry. The sample holds over 120,000 distinct CDR3 sequences, roughly 43% seen once. Source material: glioma tissue, nonneoplastic brain tissue, or PBMCs (not recorded which). These receptors all come from a human donor with low-grade glioma or glioblastoma, undergoing nonglioma brain surgery, or in good health (not recorded which).

V gene TRBV6-2 or TRBV6-3 combines with J gene TRBJ2-1; 13 nucleotides match TRBD2. V trimming: 7 bases; J trimming: 5 bases; junction bases outside the gene matches: 5. The CDR3 length is 15 residues. Germline assignment: CDR1 MNHEY and CDR2 SVGEGT. The CDR3 nucleotides are TGTGCCAGCACTGGACTAGCGGGAGCGGACAATGAGCAGTTCTTC. Its translation: CASTGLAGADNEQFF.

This clonotype was counted only a few times. In DNA, the CDR3 is TGTGCCAGCAGTTATGTAAGGGCGGCTGGGGCCAACGTCCTGACTTTC. Amino acid sequence: CASSYVRAAGANVLTF. The chain couples TRBV6-1 to TRBJ2-6, with unresolved D. Per the germline V gene, CDR1 is MNHNS and CDR2 is SASEGT. Trimming removed 5 bases at V and 2 bases at J, with 13 bases between. The CDR3 spans 16 residues.

The gene calls are TRBV28 and TRBJ1-2; the D is unclear. Germline loops: CDR1 MDHEN, CDR2 SYDVKM. This CDR3 contains 15 residues. The V and J ends lost 6 bases and 3 bases respectively, with 17 bases between them. CDR3 coding DNA: TGTGCCAGCAGCTCCGACGGAGACCCAGACTATGGCTACACCTTC. Its protein product is CASSSDGDPDYGYTF.

The chain recombines TRBV5-1 with TRBJ2-1, with D perhaps TRBD1 (5 bases). The V end lost 3 bases, the J end lost 4 bases, and 14 bases lay between the germline ends. Per the germline V gene, CDR1 is SGHRS and CDR2 is YFSETQ. The CDR3 is 15 amino acids. CDR3 protein: CASSYTGPAYNEQFF. CDR3 in DNA: TGCGCCAGCAGCTACACAGGCCCTGCGTACAATGAGCAGTTCTTC.

The chain couples TRBV20-1 to TRBJ2-5; 9 nucleotides match TRBD2. Germline V gene sequence: CDR1 DFQATT, CDR2 SNEGSKA (reference sequence). The junction had 10 bases not matched to a gene; V was cut back by 3 bases and J by 5 bases. The CDR3 sequence is 15 residues long. Here the CDR3 DNA reads TGCAGTGCTAGCTGGGTAGCGGGAGATCCGGAGACCCAGTACTTC. Its protein product is CSASWVAGDPETQYF.